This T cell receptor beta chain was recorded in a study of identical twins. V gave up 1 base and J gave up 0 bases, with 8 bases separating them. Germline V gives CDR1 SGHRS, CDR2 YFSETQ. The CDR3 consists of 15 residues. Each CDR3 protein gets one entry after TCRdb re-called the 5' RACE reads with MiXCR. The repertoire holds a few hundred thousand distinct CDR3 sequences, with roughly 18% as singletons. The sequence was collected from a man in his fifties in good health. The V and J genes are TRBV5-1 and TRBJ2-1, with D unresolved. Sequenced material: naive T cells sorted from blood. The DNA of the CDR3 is TGCGCCAGCAGCTTGAGTGGGCCCTCCTACAATGAGCAGTTCTTC. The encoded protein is CASSLSGPSYNEQFF.